These T cell receptor beta chains were read from a single sample in a study of blood T cell repertoires in COVID-19. Libraries were prepared by immunoSEQ multiplex PCR; TCRdb keeps only in-frame clonotypes and omits some of them. The top ten clones hold 9.5% to 15% of a sample with about 190,000 clones, about 83% of them seen once. Sequencing was performed on peripheral blood. The origin of the receptors is a woman aged 70 to 79 with COVID-19, enrolled during active disease. Each CDR3 is given with its conserved first and last residue. The D gene is left open where the match is weak. The size field is filled for only some rows; it gives once, few, many or a size class.

j_call v_call clone_size d_call cdr3_nt cdr3_aa
TRBJ2-5 TRBV3-1/TRBV3-2 NA NA TGTGCCAGCAGCCTCGGGACAATGGAGACCCAGTACTTC CASSLGTMETQYF
TRBJ2-1 TRBV4-3 NA TRBD2 TGCGCCAGCAGCCAAGCGGGGACTAGCTACAATGAGCAGTTCTTC CASSQAGTSYNEQFF
TRBJ1-5 TRBV4-3 NA NA TGCGCCAGCAGCCAAGGGAGAAATCTACAGCCCCAGCATTTT CASSQGRNLQPQHF
TRBJ2-3 TRBV5-1 NA NA TGCGCCAGCAGCTTGGAGCTAGTTGGAGATACGCAGTATTTT CASSLELVGDTQYF
TRBJ2-1 TRBV6-1 few TRBD2 TGTGCCAGCAGAGAAACTAGCGACTCCTCCTACAATGAGCAGTTCTTC CASRETSDSSYNEQFF
TRBJ2-1 TRBV7-2 NA TRBD2 TGTGCCAGCAGCTTAGGGCGGGGGAGTGCTTCCTACAATGAGCAGTTCTTC CASSLGRGSASYNEQFF
TRBJ2-7 TRBV21-1 NA NA TGTGCCAGCAGCACGCGACAGAACGAGCAGTACTTC CASSTRQNEQYF
TRBJ2-5 TRBV18 NA NA TGTGCCAGCTCACCCCGGGGGGAGACCCAGTACTTC CASSPRGETQYF
TRBJ1-5 TRBV18 NA TRBD1 TGTGCCAGCTCACCGGGACAGGGCGACCAGCCCCAGCATTTT CASSPGQGDQPQHF
TRBJ2-5 TRBV5-1 NA NA TGCGCCAGCAGCTTTTCCGCGGCACAACAAGAGACCCAGTACTTC CASSFSAAQQETQYF
TRBJ2-3 TRBV15 NA NA TGTGCCACCACCCGGGACTTAGCTACAGATACGCAGTATTTT CATTRDLATDTQYF
TRBJ2-7 TRBV5-1 NA TRBD2 TGCGCCAGCAGGCTAGCGGGTAGCTCCTACGAGCAGTACTTC CASRLAGSSYEQYF
TRBJ2-6 TRBV3-1/TRBV3-2 NA TRBD1 TGTGCCAGCAGCCAAGAGCAGGGGGCAACGGGGGCCAACGTCCTGACTTTC CASSQEQGATGANVLTF
TRBJ1-1 TRBV29-1 NA NA TGCAGCGTTGAAAGGTGGGGCAAGGAGAACACTGAAGCTTTCTTT CSVERWGKENTEAFF
TRBJ2-7 TRBV19 NA TRBD1 TGTGCCAGTAGTACCCTCCGGACAGGTTCCTACGAGCAGTACTTC CASSTLRTGSYEQYF
TRBJ1-5 TRBV20-1 once NA TGCAGTGCGAGTCCTGGGACATCCGATCAGCCCCAGCATTTT CSASPGTSDQPQHF
TRBJ2-1 TRBV11-2 NA NA TGTGCCAGCAGCTTAGGGTCCAGAGAGCAGTTCTTC CASSLGSREQFF
TRBJ2-1 TRBV15 NA TRBD2 TGTGCCACCAGCACAACTAATAGCGGGAGTATCGACAATGAGCAGTTCTTC CATSTTNSGSIDNEQFF
TRBJ2-2 TRBV19 NA NA TGTGCCACCGAAGCACCTACGAACACCGGGGAGCTGTTTTTT CATEAPTNTGELFF
TRBJ1-3 TRBV9 NA TRBD1 TGTGCCAGCAGCGTGACAGGGGGCGCAGCGGGCGGAAACACCATATATTTT CASSVTGGAAGGNTIYF
TRBJ1-1 TRBV7-9 few TRBD1 TGTGCCAGCAGCTTAGGTAGCCACAGGGGGCATCCTGAAGCTTTCTTT CASSLGSHRGHPEAFF
TRBJ1-1 TRBV29-1 NA NA TGCAGCGTTGAAGATCCGGGGTTGAGGGATGAAGCTTTCTTT CSVEDPGLRDEAFF
TRBJ1-1 TRBV5-1 NA NA TGCGCCAGCAGCTCGGACAGCAGGAACACTGAAGCTTTCTTT CASSSDSRNTEAFF
TRBJ2-7 TRBV30 NA TRBD2 TGTGCCGGGCGGGGGGCCTACGAGCAGTACTTC CAGRGAYEQYF
TRBJ2-2 TRBV3-1/TRBV3-2 NA TRBD1 TGTGCCAGCAGCCAAAGGGGGCACACCGGGGAGCTGTTTTTT CASSQRGHTGELFF
TRBJ2-7 TRBV5-4 NA TRBD1 TGTGCCAGCAGCTTCCGGGACAGGGGGCGCGCCGAGCAGTACTTC CASSFRDRGRAEQYF
TRBJ2-7 TRBV18 NA NA TGTGCCAGCTCACCACCATCGGGGGTCCACGAGCAGTACTTC CASSPPSGVHEQYF
TRBJ1-6 TRBV5-6 NA TRBD1 TGTGCCAGCAGCGCAGGGGACAGGGGGCAGAATTCACCCCTCCACTTT CASSAGDRGQNSPLHF
TRBJ2-7 TRBV4-1 NA TRBD2 TGCGCCAGCAGCCAAGATATAAGCGGGAGGGCCCAGGACGAGCAGTACTTC CASSQDISGRAQDEQYF
TRBJ1-1 TRBV3-1/TRBV3-2 NA TRBD1 TGTGCCAGCAGCCCGACAGGGGCCTCTGAAGCTTTCTTT CASSPTGASEAFF
TRBJ2-1 TRBV3-1/TRBV3-2 once NA TGTGCCAGCAGCCAACCCGGTGGTGAGCAGTTCTTC CASSQPGGEQFF
TRBJ2-1 TRBV7-2 NA TRBD2 TGTGCCAGCAGCTTAGGGCCTAGCGGGGGATACTCCTACAATGAGCAGTTCTTC CASSLGPSGGYSYNEQFF
TRBJ2-3 TRBV24-1 NA NA TGTGCCACCAGTGGGGCAACTAGCACAGATACGCAGTATTTT CATSGATSTDTQYF
TRBJ1-2 TRBV20-1 NA NA TGCAGTGCTAGTCCACAGAACTATGGCTACACCTTC CSASPQNYGYTF
TRBJ1-2 TRBV28 NA NA TGTGCCAGCAAAGAGGGAGGTAACTATGGCTACACCTTC CASKEGGNYGYTF
TRBJ1-5 TRBV12-3/TRBV12-4 few NA TGTGCCAGCACTGGCTCTCAGGGACAGCCCCAGCATTTT CASTGSQGQPQHF
TRBJ2-3 TRBV7-3 NA NA TGTGCCAGCAGCGCGGGACCACACACAGATACGCAGTATTTT CASSAGPHTDTQYF
TRBJ2-2 TRBV27 NA NA TGTGCCGCAAGAGGGGGAGGGCATACCGGGGAGCTGTTTTTT CAARGGGHTGELFF
TRBJ2-4 TRBV30 NA TRBD1 TGTGCCTGGAGTCTTCTCTGGGGGACAGGGGAGAAAAACATTCAGTACTTC CAWSLLWGTGEKNIQYF
TRBJ1-2 TRBV19 NA TRBD1 TGTGCCAGTAGACGAGGGGGACAGGGATCCCTCTATGGCTACACCTTC CASRRGGQGSLYGYTF
TRBJ2-7 TRBV11-2 NA NA TGTGCCAGCAGCTTAGGCCAGGGCCCCTCCTACGAGCAGTACTTC CASSLGQGPSYEQYF
TRBJ1-1 TRBV6-6 NA NA TGTGCCAGCAGCCCGAGACTGGTAACGGGGAACACTGAAGCTTTCTTT CASSPRLVTGNTEAFF
TRBJ2-5 TRBV10-3 NA TRBD1 TGTGCCATCAGTCAGGACAGGGGGCAAGAGACCCAGTACTTC CAISQDRGQETQYF
TRBJ2-1 TRBV3-1/TRBV3-2 NA TRBD1 TGTGCCAGCAGCCGCAGACAGGGGGGCAATGAGCAGTTCTTC CASSRRQGGNEQFF
TRBJ1-6 TRBV4-1 few NA TGCGCCAGCAGACAAGAAATGGTGAGGCCGACACCCCTCCACTTT CASRQEMVRPTPLHF
TRBJ1-2 TRBV5-1 NA TRBD1 TGCGCCAGCAGCTTGGTCGGACAGGGAATCTATGGCTACACCTTC CASSLVGQGIYGYTF
TRBJ1-5 TRBV29-1 NA TRBD1 TGCAGCGCCTCAACTGAAGGGCAGGGGGGTTGCAATCAGCCCCAGCATTTT CSASTEGQGGCNQPQHF
TRBJ1-1 TRBV6-5 few NA TGTGCCAGCAGTTACGATTCCTACGGGACTGAAGCTTTCTTT CASSYDSYGTEAFF
TRBJ2-1 TRBV6-2/TRBV6-3 NA NA TGTGCCAGCAGTTACCCCGGGATCAGTGGTCACAATGAGCAGTTCTTC CASSYPGISGHNEQFF
TRBJ1-2 TRBV7-9 NA NA TGTGCCAGCAGCTTGGACATAAAAGGCTACACCTTC CASSLDIKGYTF
TRBJ2-1 TRBV7-2 NA TRBD2 TGTGCCAGCAGCCCGCATGCGGCGGGAGGTGGGGATGAGCAGTTCTTC CASSPHAAGGGDEQFF
TRBJ1-1 TRBV28 NA TRBD1 TGTGCCAGCAGTTTATTCTTTGGGGGGACAGGGGGCCAAGCTTTCTTT CASSLFFGGTGGQAFF
TRBJ2-5 TRBV5-1 NA TRBD2 TGCGCCAGCAGCTTGGGAGGCGGGAGGACAGAGACCCAGTACTTC CASSLGGGRTETQYF
TRBJ2-7 TRBV5-1 NA TRBD1 TGCGCCAGCAGCTTGGTGGGACAGGGCTCCTACGAGCAGTACTTC CASSLVGQGSYEQYF
TRBJ2-5 TRBV5-1 NA TRBD2 TGCGCCAGCAGCTTGGCGGGAGGGTTGGAGACCCAGTACTTC CASSLAGGLETQYF
TRBJ2-7 TRBV29-1 NA TRBD2 TGCAGCGTGAGACGGGCTAGCGGGAGTCCCTCCTACGAGCAGTACTTC CSVRRASGSPSYEQYF
TRBJ1-2 TRBV6-1 NA NA TGTGCCAGCAGTGAAGCGCTCGGTCAAAATAACTATGGCTACACCTTC CASSEALGQNNYGYTF
TRBJ2-7 TRBV28 NA TRBD2 TGTGCCAGCAGCATGACTAGCGGTTCGACCTACGAGCAGTACTTC CASSMTSGSTYEQYF
TRBJ1-4 TRBV7-6 NA NA TGTGCCAGCAGCCCCATTGGTCGCCCGCCGGATGAAAAACTGTTTTTT CASSPIGRPPDEKLFF
TRBJ2-1 TRBV25-1 NA NA TGTGCCAGCAGTGAATACCTGGACTACCAATACAATGAGCAGTTCTTC CASSEYLDYQYNEQFF